This T cell receptor (beta chain) comes out of a study of blood T cell repertoires in COVID-19. Study background: The analysed material was cDNA or gDNA that came from T cells, B-cell-depleted T cells, or PBMCs.

Patients at the Seattle site were enrolled during active infection and followed longitudinally. CDR1 is MNHEY, CDR2 SMNVEV, per germline (reference sequence). The CDR3 contains 15 residues. V trimming: 8 bases; J trimming: 0 bases; junction bases outside the gene matches: 10. How the authors handled the data: Amplified reference gene primers provided the basis for estimating nucleated cell counts. TCRdb keeps only in-frame clones here, not all; method: immunoSEQ multiplex PCR. The DNA gave D and trimming, while V, J and clone size come from that table. The sample records roughly 190,000 clones, 81% being singletons. This clone was picked up a small number of times.

This sequence joins TRBV27 and TRBJ2-7, with TRBD1 identical over 7 bases. The sample consisted of peripheral blood. This TCR derives from a woman aged 40 to 50 with COVID-19, enrolled during active disease. In DNA form, the CDR3 reads TGTGCCAGCGTCCAGAGGGGGCGCGGCTCCTACGAGCAGTACTTC. Translated, it gives CASVQRGRGSYEQYF.